The clone carrying this T cell receptor beta chain was recorded many times. Its antigen remains unknown. These data belong to a study of T cells in Graves' hyperthyroidism and ophthalmopathy. Study-wide results and caveats: A median 6.5 months before onset, the model predicted ophthalmopathy.

Amplification targeted TCR beta CDR3 regions from RNA transcripts. HTBI primers were employed in a first-round RT-PCR of the TCR CDR3. In TCRdb, the multiplex PCR reads were re-called with MiXCR into one record per CDR3 protein. The table lists over 150,000 distinct CDR3 sequences, 15% to 20% of them singletons, with 29% in the top ten. Hyperthyroidism of Graves' type that showed no ophthalmopathy progression within 18 months was stable. Uncontrolled infection, other autoimmune disease, pregnancy and lactation each barred patients from inclusion. The CDR3 contains 12 residues. Trimming pared 0 bases from V and 10 bases from J, leaving 9 bases between. Germline V gives CDR1 MNHEY, CDR2 SVGEGT.

This rearrangement joins TRBV6-2 or TRBV6-3 to TRBJ1-1, with D uncertain. The sequencing input was blood. The origin of this receptor is a woman aged 45-65 years with Graves' hyperthyroidism. CDR3 loop: CASSYSVFAAFF. For the CDR3, the DNA is TGTGCCAGCAGTTACTCGGTTTTCGCAGCTTTCTTT.